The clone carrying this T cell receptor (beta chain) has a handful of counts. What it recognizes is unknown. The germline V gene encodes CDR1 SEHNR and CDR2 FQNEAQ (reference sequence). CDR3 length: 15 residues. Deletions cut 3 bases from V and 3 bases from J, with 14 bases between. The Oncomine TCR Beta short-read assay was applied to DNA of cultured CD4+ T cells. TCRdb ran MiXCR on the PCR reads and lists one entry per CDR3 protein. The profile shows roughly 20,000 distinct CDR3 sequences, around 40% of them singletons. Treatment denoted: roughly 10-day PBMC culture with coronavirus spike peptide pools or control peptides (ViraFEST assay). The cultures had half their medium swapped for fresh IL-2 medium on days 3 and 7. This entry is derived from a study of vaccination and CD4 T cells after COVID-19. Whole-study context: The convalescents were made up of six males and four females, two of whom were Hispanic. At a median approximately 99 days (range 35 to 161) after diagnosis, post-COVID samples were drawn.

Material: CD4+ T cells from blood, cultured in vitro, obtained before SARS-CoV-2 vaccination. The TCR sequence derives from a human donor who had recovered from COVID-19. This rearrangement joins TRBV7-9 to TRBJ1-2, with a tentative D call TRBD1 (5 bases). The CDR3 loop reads CASSFLSGRDYGYTF. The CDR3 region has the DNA TGTGCCAGCAGCTTCTTGTCTGGCAGGGACTATGGCTACACCTTC.